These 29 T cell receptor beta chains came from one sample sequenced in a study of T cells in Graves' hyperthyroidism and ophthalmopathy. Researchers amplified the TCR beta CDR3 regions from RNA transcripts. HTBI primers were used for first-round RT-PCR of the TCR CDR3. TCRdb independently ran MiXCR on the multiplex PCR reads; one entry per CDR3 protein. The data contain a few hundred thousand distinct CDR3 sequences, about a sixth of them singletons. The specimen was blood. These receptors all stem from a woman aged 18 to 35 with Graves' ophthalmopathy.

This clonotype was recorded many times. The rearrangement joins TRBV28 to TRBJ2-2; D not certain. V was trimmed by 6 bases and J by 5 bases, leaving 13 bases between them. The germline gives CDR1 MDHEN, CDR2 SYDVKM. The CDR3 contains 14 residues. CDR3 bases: TGTGCCAGCAGCCTAAGGGCCGTAACCGGGGAGCTGTTTTTT. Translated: CASSLRAVTGELFF.

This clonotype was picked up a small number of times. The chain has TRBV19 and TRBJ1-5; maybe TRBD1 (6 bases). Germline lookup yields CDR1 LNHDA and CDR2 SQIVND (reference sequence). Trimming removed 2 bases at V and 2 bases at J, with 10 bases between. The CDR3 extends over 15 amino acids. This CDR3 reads CASSITHRGNQPQHF. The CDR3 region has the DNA TGTGCCAGTAGTATAACCCACAGGGGCAATCAGCCCCAGCATTTT.

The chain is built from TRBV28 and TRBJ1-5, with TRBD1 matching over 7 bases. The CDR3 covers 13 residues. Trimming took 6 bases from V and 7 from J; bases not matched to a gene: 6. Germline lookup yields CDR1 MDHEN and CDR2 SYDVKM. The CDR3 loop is CASRRQGGQPQHF. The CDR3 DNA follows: TGTGCCAGCAGACGACAGGGTGGACAGCCCCAGCATTTT.

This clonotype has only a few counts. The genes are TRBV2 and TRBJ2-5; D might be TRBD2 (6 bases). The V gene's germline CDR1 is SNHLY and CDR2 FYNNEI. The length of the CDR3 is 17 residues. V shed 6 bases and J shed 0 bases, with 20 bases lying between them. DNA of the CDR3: TGTGCCAGCAGCGCCCGGGGGTCTAGTGGGTACCAAGAGACCCAGTACTTC. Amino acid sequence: CASSARGSSGYQETQYF. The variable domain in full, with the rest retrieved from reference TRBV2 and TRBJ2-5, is EPEVTQTPSHQVTQMGQEVILRCVPISNHLYFYWYRQILGQKVEFLVSFYNNEISEKSEIFDDQFSVERPDGSNFTLKIRSTKLEDSAMYFCASSARGSSGYQETQYFGPGTRLLVL.

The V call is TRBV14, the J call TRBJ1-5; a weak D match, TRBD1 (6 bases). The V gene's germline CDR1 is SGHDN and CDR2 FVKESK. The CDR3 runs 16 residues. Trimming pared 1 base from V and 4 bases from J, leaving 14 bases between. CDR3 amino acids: CASSQGPGHDNQPQHF. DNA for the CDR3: TGTGCCAGCAGCCAAGGGCCGGGACATGATAATCAGCCCCAGCATTTT.

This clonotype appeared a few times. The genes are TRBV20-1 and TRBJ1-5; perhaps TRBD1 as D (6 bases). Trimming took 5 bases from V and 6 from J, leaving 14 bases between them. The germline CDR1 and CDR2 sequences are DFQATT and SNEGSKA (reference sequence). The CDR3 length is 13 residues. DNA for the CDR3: TGCAGTGCTTCTACAGGGTTGGGTCAGCCCCAGCATTTT. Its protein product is CSASTGLGQPQHF.

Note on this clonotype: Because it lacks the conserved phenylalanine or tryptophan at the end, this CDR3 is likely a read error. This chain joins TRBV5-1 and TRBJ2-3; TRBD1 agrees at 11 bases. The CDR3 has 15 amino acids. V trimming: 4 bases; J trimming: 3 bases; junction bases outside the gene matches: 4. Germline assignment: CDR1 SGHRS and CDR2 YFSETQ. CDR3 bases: TGCGCCAGCAGCCCCGGGACAGGGGGTACAGATACGCAGTATCTT. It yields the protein CASSPGTGGTDTQYL.

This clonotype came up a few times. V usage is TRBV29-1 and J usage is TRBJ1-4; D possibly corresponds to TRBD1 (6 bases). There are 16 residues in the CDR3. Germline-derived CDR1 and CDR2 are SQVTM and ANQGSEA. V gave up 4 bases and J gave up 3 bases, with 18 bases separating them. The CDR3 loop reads CSVVGGRGGPNEKLFF. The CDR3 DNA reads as TGCAGCGTTGTTGGCGGTCGGGGGGGGCCTAATGAAAAACTGTTTTTT.

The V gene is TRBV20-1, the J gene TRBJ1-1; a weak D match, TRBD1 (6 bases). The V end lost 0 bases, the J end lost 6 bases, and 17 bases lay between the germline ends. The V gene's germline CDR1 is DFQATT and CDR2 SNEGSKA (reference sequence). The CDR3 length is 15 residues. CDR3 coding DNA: TGCAGTGCTAGAGATGTCGGCGGGGGGGCTGCTGAAGCTTTCTTT. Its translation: CSARDVGGGAAEAFF.

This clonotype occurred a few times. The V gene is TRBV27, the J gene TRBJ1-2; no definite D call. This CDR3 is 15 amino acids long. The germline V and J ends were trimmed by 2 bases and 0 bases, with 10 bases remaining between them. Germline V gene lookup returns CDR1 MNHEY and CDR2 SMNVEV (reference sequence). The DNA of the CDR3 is TGTGCCAGCAGTTTAACGACCGCTACTAACTATGGCTACACCTTC. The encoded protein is CASSLTTATNYGYTF.

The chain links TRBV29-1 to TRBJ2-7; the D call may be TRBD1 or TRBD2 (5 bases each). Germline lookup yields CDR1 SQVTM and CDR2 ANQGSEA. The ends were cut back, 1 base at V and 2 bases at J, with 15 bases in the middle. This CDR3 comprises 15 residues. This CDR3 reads CSVEGDMGVAYEQYF. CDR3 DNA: TGCAGCGTTGAAGGTGACATGGGGGTGGCCTACGAGCAGTACTTC.

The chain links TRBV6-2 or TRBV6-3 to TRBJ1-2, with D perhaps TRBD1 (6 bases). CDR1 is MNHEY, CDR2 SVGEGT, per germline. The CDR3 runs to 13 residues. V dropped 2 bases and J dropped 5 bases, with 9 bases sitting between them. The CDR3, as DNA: TGTGCCAGCAGTTACGGGGGCGGATATGGCTACACCTTC. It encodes CASSYGGGYGYTF.

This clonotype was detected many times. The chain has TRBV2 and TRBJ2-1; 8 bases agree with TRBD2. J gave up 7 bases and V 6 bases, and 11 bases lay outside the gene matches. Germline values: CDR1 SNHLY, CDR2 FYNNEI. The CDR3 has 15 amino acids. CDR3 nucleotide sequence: TGTGCCAGCAGAGTTACTAGCGGACCTGGGAATGAGCAGTTCTTC. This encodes CASRVTSGPGNEQFF.

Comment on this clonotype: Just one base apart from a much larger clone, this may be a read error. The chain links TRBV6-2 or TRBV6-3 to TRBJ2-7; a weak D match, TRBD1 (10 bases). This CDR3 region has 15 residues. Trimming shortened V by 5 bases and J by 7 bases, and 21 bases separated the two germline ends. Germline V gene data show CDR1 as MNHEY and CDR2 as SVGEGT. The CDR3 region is CASSQTGGGRGEQYF. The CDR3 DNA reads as TGTGCCAGCAGTCAGACAGGGGGCGGGAGGGGAGAGCAGTACTTC.

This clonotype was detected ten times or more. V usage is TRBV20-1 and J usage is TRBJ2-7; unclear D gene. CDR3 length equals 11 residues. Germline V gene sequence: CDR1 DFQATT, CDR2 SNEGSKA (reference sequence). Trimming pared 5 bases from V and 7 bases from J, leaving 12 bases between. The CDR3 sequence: CSAAPDFEQYF. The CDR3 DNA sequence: TGCAGTGCTGCCCCCGATTTTGAGCAGTACTTC.

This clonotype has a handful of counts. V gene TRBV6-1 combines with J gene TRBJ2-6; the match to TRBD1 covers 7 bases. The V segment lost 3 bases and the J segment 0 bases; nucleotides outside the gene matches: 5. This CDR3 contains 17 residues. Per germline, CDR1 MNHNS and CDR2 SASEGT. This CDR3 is CASSERQGSSGANVLTF. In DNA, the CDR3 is TGTGCCAGCAGTGAGCGACAGGGAAGCTCTGGGGCCAACGTCCTGACTTTC.

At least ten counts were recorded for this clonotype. Written as DNA, the CDR3 is TGTGCCAGCAGCCCCTCGGACAAGAACACTGAAGCTTTCTTT. It specifies CASSPSDKNTEAFF. The chain employs TRBV4-2 and TRBJ1-1; D perhaps matches TRBD1 (5 bases). The CDR3 is 14 amino acids. Trimming left V 4 bases short and J 1 base short, with 10 bases between. The germline gives CDR1 LGHNA, CDR2 YNFKEQ.

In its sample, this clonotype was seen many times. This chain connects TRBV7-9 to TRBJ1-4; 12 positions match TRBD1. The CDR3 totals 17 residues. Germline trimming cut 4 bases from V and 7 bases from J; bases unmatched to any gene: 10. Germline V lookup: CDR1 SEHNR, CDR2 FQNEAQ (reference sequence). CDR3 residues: CASSSPGQGARSEKLFF. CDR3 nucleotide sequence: TGTGCCAGCAGCTCCCCGGGACAGGGGGCGCGAAGTGAAAAACTGTTTTTT.

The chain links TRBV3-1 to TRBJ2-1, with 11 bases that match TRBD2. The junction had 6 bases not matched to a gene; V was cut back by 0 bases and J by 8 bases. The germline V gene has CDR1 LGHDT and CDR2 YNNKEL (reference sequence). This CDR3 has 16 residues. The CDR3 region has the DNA TGTGCCAGCAGCCAAGATTCGGTAGCGGGAGGGTATGAGCAGTTCTTC. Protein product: CASSQDSVAGGYEQFF.

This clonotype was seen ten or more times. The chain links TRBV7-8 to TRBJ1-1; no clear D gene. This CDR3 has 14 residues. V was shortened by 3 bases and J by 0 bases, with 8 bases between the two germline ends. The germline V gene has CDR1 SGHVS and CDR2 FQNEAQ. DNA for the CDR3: TGTGCCAGCAGCTTTGCCCAGTTGAACACTGAAGCTTTCTTT. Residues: CASSFAQLNTEAFF.

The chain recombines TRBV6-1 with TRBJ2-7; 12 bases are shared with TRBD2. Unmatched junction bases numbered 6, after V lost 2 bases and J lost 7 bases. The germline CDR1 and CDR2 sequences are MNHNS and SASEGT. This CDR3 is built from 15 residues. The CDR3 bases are TGTGCCAGCAGTGAACTAGCGGGGGGGCTGAGAGAGCAGTACTTC. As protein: CASSELAGGLREQYF.

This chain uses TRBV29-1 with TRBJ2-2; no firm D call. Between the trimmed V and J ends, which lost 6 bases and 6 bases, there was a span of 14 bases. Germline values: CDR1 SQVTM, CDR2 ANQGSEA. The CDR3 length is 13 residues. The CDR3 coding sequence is TGCAGCGTCTATGGGCTCAGATCCGGGGAGCTGTTTTTT. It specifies CSVYGLRSGELFF.

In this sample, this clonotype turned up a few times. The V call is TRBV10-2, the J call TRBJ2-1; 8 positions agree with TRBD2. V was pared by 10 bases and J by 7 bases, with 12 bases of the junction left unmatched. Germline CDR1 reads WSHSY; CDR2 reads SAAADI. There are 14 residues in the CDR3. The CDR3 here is CATRTGGPWNEQFF. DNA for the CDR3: TGCGCCACCCGCACGGGGGGGCCTTGGAATGAGCAGTTCTTC.

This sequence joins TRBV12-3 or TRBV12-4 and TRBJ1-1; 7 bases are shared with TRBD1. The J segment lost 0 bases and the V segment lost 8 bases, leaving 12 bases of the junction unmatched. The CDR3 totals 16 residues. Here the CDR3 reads CASPCTRTGVNTEAFF. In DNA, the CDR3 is TGTGCCAGCCCTTGTACCCGGACAGGAGTGAACACTGAAGCTTTCTTT.

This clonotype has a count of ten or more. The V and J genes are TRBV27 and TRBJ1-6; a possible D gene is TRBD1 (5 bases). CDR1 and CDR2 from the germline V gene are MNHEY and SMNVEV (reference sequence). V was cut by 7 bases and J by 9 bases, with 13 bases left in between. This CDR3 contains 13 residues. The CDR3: CASKAGVPSPLHF. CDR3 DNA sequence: TGTGCCAGCAAAGCGGGGGTGCCTTCACCCCTCCACTTT.

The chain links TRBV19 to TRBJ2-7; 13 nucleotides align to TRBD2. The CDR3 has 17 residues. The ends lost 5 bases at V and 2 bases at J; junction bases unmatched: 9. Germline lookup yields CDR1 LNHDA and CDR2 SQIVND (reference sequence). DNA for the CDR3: TGTGCCAGTAGTCCTCAAGGACTAGCGGGGGACCCCTACGAGCAGTACTTC. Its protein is CASSPQGLAGDPYEQYF. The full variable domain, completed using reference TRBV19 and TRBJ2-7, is DGGITQSPKYLFRKEGQNVTLSCEQNLNHDAMYWYRQDPGQGLRLIYYSQIVNDFQKGDIAEGYSVSREKKESFPLTVTSAQKNPTAFYLCASSPQGLAGDPYEQYFGPGTRLTVT.

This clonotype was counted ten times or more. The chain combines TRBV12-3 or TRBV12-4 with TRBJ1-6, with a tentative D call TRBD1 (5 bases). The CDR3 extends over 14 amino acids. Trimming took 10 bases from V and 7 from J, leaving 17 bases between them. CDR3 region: CATRQIPGNSPLHF. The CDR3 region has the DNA TGTGCCACCCGACAGATCCCGGGAAATTCACCCCTCCACTTT.

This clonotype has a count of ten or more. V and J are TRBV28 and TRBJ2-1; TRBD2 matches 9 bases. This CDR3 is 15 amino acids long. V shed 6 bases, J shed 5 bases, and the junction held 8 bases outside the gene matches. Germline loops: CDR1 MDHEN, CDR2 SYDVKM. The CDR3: CASSLLAGIHNEQFF. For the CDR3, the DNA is TGTGCCAGCAGCTTACTAGCGGGTATTCACAATGAGCAGTTCTTC.

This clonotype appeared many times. CDR3 sequence reads: CASSSPLAGPAYNEQFF. As DNA, the CDR3 is TGTGCCAGCAGTTCACCACTAGCGGGACCGGCGTACAATGAGCAGTTCTTC. The chain links TRBV28 to TRBJ2-1, with 10 bases aligning to TRBD2. CDR3 length equals 17 residues. Per germline, CDR1 MDHEN and CDR2 SYDVKM. The trim removed 4 bases at V and 4 bases at J, leaving 10 bases unmatched.